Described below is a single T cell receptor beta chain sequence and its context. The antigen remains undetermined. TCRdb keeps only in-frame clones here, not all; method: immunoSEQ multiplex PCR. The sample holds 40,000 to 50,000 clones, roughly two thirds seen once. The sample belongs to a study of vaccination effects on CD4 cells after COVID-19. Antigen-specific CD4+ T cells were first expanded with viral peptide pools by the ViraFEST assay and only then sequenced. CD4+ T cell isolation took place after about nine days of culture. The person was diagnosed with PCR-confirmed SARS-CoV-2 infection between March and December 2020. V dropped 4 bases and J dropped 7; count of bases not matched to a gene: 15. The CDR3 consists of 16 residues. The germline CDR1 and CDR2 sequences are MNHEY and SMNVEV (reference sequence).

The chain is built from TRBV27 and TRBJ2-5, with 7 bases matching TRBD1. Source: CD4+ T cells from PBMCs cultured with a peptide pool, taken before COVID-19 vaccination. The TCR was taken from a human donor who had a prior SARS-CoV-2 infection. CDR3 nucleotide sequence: TGTGCCAGCAGTTCACCCAGATCAGGACAGGCAGGGACCCAGTACTTC. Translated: CASSSPRSGQAGTQYF.